The clone carrying this T cell receptor (beta chain) was seen a few times. The antigen remains undetermined. A junction boundary mismatches the germline segment, possibly from a read error. The sample belongs to a study of OX40 agonist ivuxolimab in advanced cancers. Method: immunoSEQ multiplex PCR; TCRdb's copy keeps in-frame clones and lacks some. The sample has tens of thousands of clones; 70% to 80% are singletons. Points from the study as a whole: CD8+ T cells averaged more expanded clones than CD4+.

Peripheral blood came from all dose cohorts at three timepoints. The CDR3 consists of 14 residues. In germline, CDR1 is MRHNA, CDR2 SNTAGT. This clonotype originated in an adult with an advanced solid tumor such as melanoma, head and neck, liver or kidney cancer. The genes are TRBV6-4 and TRBJ2-4; no reliable D call. The source was CD4+ or CD8+ T cells sorted from blood, collected in a trial of the OX40 agonist ivuxolimab. CDR3 DNA: TGTGCCATCAGTGAGTCGCAGGACCAAAACATTCAGTACTTC. It encodes CAISESQDQNIQYF.